The 32 T cell receptor beta chains reported below all come from one sample, sequenced in a study of breast tumors, draining lymph nodes, adjacent tissues. Each CDR3 protein is one row after TCRdb ran MiXCR on the multiplex PCR reads. The sample has 250,000 or so distinct CDR3 sequences; around 30% are singletons. Axillary draining lymph nodes of breast cancer patients supplied the node samples. Source material: axillary lymph node tissue. Receptor source: a female donor with breast cancer. Some clones in this sample may be carry-over from other donors' samples.

This clonotype has more than one count but fewer than ten. This sequence may be a read error, since a much larger clone differs from it by one base. This chain uses TRBV10-1 with TRBJ2-1, with TRBD1 as a possible D gene (6 bases). This CDR3 region has 14 residues. Germline CDR1 reads WNHNN; CDR2 reads SYGVQD (reference sequence). For the CDR3, the DNA is TGCACCAGCAGCACAGGGCTGGACTACAATGAGCAGTTCTTC. Its translation: CTSSTGLDYNEQFF.

The table lists this clonotype with a few counts. This could be a read error, since a much larger clone is one nucleotide away. The gene calls are TRBV5-6 and TRBJ2-7, with TRBD2 matching over 8 bases. This CDR3 region has 16 residues. In germline, CDR1 is SGHDT, CDR2 YYEEEE. The V and J ends lost 1 base and 2 bases, in that order; junction bases with no gene match: 8. The CDR3 region is CASSLWSALAAYEQYF. Here the CDR3 DNA reads TGTGCCAGCAGCTTGTGGTCGGCACTAGCGGCCTACGAGCAGTACTTC.

With regard to this clonotype: A much larger clone differs by one base, so this may be a read error. The chain recombines TRBV6-5 with TRBJ1-2; 8 positions agree with TRBD1. The CDR3 has 12 amino acids. Per the germline V gene, CDR1 is MNHEY and CDR2 is SVGAGI. J lost 8 bases, V lost 7 bases, and 6 bases had no gene match. CDR3: CASTRTGRGYTF. DNA of the CDR3: TGTGCCAGCACCAGGACAGGGCGAGGCTACACCTTC.

The sample holds many counts of this clonotype. The J gene is TRBJ2-5, the V gene TRBV2, with 7 bases identical to TRBD2. The V and J ends lost 7 bases and 5 bases, in that order; junction bases with no gene match: 10. Looked up from germline, CDR1 is SNHLY and CDR2 is FYNNEI. The CDR3 covers 14 residues. CDR3 sequence reads: CASIEGRGSETQYF. The DNA for the CDR3 is TGTGCCAGCATCGAGGGGCGGGGGAGTGAGACCCAGTACTTC.

The chain recombines TRBV3-1 with TRBJ2-7; 9 nucleotides match TRBD1. The CDR3 runs 18 residues. CDR1 and CDR2 from the germline V gene are LGHDT and YNNKEL (reference sequence). V was pared by 4 bases and J by 7 bases, with 20 bases of the junction left unmatched. The CDR3 DNA reads as TGTGCCAGCAGCCGTAGACGGGACAGGGAACTGAGGGGTCGGGAGCAGTACTTC. It codes for CASSRRRDRELRGREQYF.

This clonotype was seen many times. This may be a read error, as it is one base from a much larger clone. V is TRBV20-1 and J is TRBJ2-1; 8 bases are a match to TRBD2. This CDR3 contains 14 residues. The germline V gene encodes CDR1 DFQATT and CDR2 SNEGSKA (reference sequence). J gave up 9 bases and V 6 bases, and 13 bases lay outside the gene matches. CDR3 residues: CSATGTRDSPEQFF. In DNA form, the CDR3 reads TGCAGTGCCACCGGGACTAGGGATTCTCCTGAGCAGTTCTTC.

This clonotype was recorded at least ten times. This sequence joins TRBV7-9 and TRBJ2-7, with D uncertain. CDR3 length: 13 residues. The germline CDR1 and CDR2 sequences are SEHNR and FQNEAQ (reference sequence). Trimming took 4 bases from V and 4 from J, leaving 11 bases between them. The CDR3 coding sequence is TGTGCCAGCAGCTCCCCTGGAATGTACGAGCAGTACTTC. This gives the protein CASSSPGMYEQYF. The full variable domain, completed using reference TRBV7-9 and TRBJ2-7, is DTGVSQNPRHKITKRGQNVTFRCDPISEHNRLYWYRQTLGQGPEFLTYFQNEAQLEKSRLLSDRFSAERPKGSFSTLEIQRTEQGDSAMYLCASSSPGMYEQYFGPGTRLTVT.

Ten or more counts support this clonotype. This chain uses TRBV11-2 with TRBJ2-1; D is uncertain. V gave up 1 base and J gave up 3 bases, with 19 bases separating them. The CDR3 spans 18 residues. The germline V gene has CDR1 SGHAT and CDR2 FQNNGV. The CDR3 DNA is TGTGCCAGCAGCTTAGCTTACTCCGGCGGAAAACGCTACAATGAGCAGTTCTTC. Its protein product is CASSLAYSGGKRYNEQFF.

This clonotype was counted at least ten times. This chain connects TRBV7-2 to TRBJ2-7, with 12 bases aligning to TRBD2. Germline V gene sequence: CDR1 SGHTA, CDR2 FQGNSA. This CDR3 spans 16 amino acids. V was clipped by 4 bases and J by 4 bases; unmatched bases: 8. The CDR3 reads CASSSQTSGSIYEQYF. For the CDR3, the DNA is TGTGCCAGCAGCTCACAGACTAGCGGGAGTATTTACGAGCAGTACTTC.

This clonotype came up a few times. A much larger clonotype is one base distant, so this may be a read error. The gene calls are TRBV5-6 and TRBJ1-5; the D is unclear. Trimming left V 0 bases short and J 2 bases short, with 12 bases between. Germline lookup yields CDR1 SGHDT and CDR2 YYEEEE. The CDR3 extends over 16 amino acids. CDR3 sequence (DNA): TGTGCCAGCAGCTTGGGGACTCCCGGGGGCAATCAGCCCCAGCATTTT. Protein product: CASSLGTPGGNQPQHF. The full variable domain, completed using reference TRBV5-6 and TRBJ1-5, is DAGVTQSPTHLIKTRGQQVTLRCSPKSGHDTVSWYQQALGQGPQFIFQYYEEEERQRGNFPDRFSGHQFPNYSSELNVNALLLGDSALYLCASSLGTPGGNQPQHFGDGTRLSIL.

There are a few counts of this clonotype. The chain carries TRBV3-2 and TRBJ2-5; the table assigns TRBD2, which was not confirmed against the DNA. TRBV3-2 is flagged as a pseudogene. CDR3 length: 16 residues. The CDR3: CASSARTSGTPETQYF. The CDR3 DNA reads TGTGCCAGCAGCGCAAGGACTAGCGGTACGCCAGAGACCCAGTACTTC.

At least ten counts were recorded for this clonotype. The chain employs TRBV20-1 and TRBJ2-5; TRBD1 matches at 7 bases. With 6 bases clipped from V and 5 bases from J, the junction kept 6 bases outside the gene matches. The CDR3 sequence is 12 residues long. The germline V gene encodes CDR1 DFQATT and CDR2 SNEGSKA (reference sequence). The CDR3 is CSARDRIETQYF. The CDR3 DNA follows: TGCAGTGCCAGGGACAGAATTGAGACCCAGTACTTC.

V is TRBV2 and J is TRBJ1-5, with D perhaps TRBD1 (5 bases). In germline, CDR1 is SNHLY, CDR2 FYNNEI. Trimming shortened V by 9 bases and J by 2 bases, and 11 bases separated the two germline ends. The CDR3 is 13 amino acids. CDR3 in amino acids: CASVGQGNQPQHF. The CDR3 bases are TGTGCCAGTGTGGGGCAGGGCAATCAGCCCCAGCATTTT.

This clonotype has only a few counts. This may be a read error: a much more frequent sequence differs by one nucleotide. The CDR3 protein is CSSDIPEGGGDTQYF. The CDR3 DNA reads TGCAGCTCTGACATCCCGGAGGGCGGCGGGGATACGCAGTATTTT. J is TRBJ2-3 and V is TRBV29-1, with TRBD2 as a possible D gene (6 bases). Germline assignment: CDR1 SQVTM and CDR2 ANQGSEA. The CDR3 has 15 residues. V shed 8 bases and J shed 6 bases, with 24 bases lying between them.

This clonotype is a singleton in its sample. A read error may be the cause here, since a much bigger clone is one base away. This chain connects TRBV5-1 to TRBJ2-1; D is unresolved. Germline-derived CDR1 and CDR2 are SGHRS and YFSETQ. The CDR3 has 13 amino acids. The CDR3 DNA sequence: TGCGACAGCAGCTTGGAACGTGGTAATGAGCAGTTCTTC. Residues: CDSSLERGNEQFF.

In its sample, this clonotype was seen many times. The chain combines TRBV20-1 with TRBJ2-3; TRBD1 matches 7 bases. Germline lookup yields CDR1 DFQATT and CDR2 SNEGSKA (reference sequence). The CDR3 covers 14 residues. Trimming took 6 bases from V and 4 from J; bases not matched to a gene: 10. CDR3 bases: TGCAGTGCGCACAGGGGAAGGGAACCAGATACGCAGTATTTT. This codes for CSAHRGREPDTQYF.

The table lists this clonotype with many counts. The V gene is TRBV10-3, the J gene TRBJ1-2, with 12 bases aligning to TRBD1. The CDR3 is 16 amino acids. The germline CDR1 and CDR2 sequences are ENHRY and SYGVKD. V was pared by 5 bases and J by 3 bases, with 7 bases of the junction left unmatched. The CDR3 region is CAISPGTGGGDYGYTF. In nucleotides, the CDR3 is TGTGCCATCAGTCCCGGGACAGGGGGCGGGGACTATGGCTACACCTTC.

This clonotype was seen a single time. The CDR3 protein is CASSASEDGSYYGYTF. CDR3 sequence (DNA): TGTGCCAGCAGCGCCTCCGAGGACGGCAGCTACTATGGCTACACCTTC. This chain links TRBV7-9 with TRBJ1-2; D gene uncertain. Germline V lookup: CDR1 SEHNR, CDR2 FQNEAQ (reference sequence). This CDR3 is 16 amino acids long. Trimming removed 5 bases from V and 3 bases from J, with 19 bases in between.

This clonotype was counted at least ten times. The chain joins TRBV2 to TRBJ2-1, with 13 bases that match TRBD2. Germline-derived CDR1 and CDR2 are SNHLY and FYNNEI. The CDR3 spans 14 residues. V shed 5 bases, J shed 8 bases, and the junction held 3 bases outside the gene matches. The chain's CDR3 is CASSWTSGSDEQFF. The CDR3 DNA follows: TGTGCCAGCAGTTGGACTAGCGGGAGCGATGAGCAGTTCTTC.

This clonotype was detected a few times. This could be a read error, since a much larger clone is one nucleotide away. The V and J genes are TRBV7-9 and TRBJ2-5; D might be TRBD2 (6 bases). The CDR3 sequence is 15 residues long. Germline CDR1 is SEHNR and CDR2 is FQNEAQ (reference sequence). CDR3 DNA sequence: TGTGCCAGCAGCTTAGCGGTGGGAGGCGGGGAGACCCAGCACTTC. Translating it yields CASSLAVGGGETQHF.

This chain joins TRBV20-1 and TRBJ1-4, with a possible D match to TRBD1 (5 bases). Germline CDR1 is DFQATT and CDR2 is SNEGSKA (reference sequence). CDR3 size: 12 residues. CDR3 DNA sequence: TGCAGGCGACGGGGGGAGGGGGAAAAACTGTTTTTT. It translates to CRRRGEGEKLFF.

This clonotype was recorded at least ten times. The chain carries TRBV15 and TRBJ2-5, with 9 bases that match TRBD2. V lost 0 bases, J lost 5 bases, and 7 bases stayed unmatched. The CDR3 has 16 residues. In germline, CDR1 is LNHNV, CDR2 YYDKDF (reference sequence). CDR3 DNA: TGTGCCACCAGCAGAGATGGGAGCGGGAGGATTGAGACCCAGTACTTC. Protein product: CATSRDGSGRIETQYF.

This clonotype was counted between two and nine times. CDR3 nucleotides: TGTGCCAGCACCGGGGGCAGCGTCTTGAAGCTTTACTATGGCTACACCTTC. This codes for CASTGGSVLKLYYGYTF. The rearrangement links TRBV6-5 to TRBJ1-2; D possibly corresponds to TRBD1 (6 bases). The germline V gene has CDR1 MNHEY and CDR2 SVGAGI. Trimming took off 7 bases at V and 3 bases at J, with 24 bases between the two ends. The CDR3 is 17 residues long.

The chain carries TRBV9 and TRBJ1-4; D not certain. The V end was cut by 4 bases, the J end by 12 bases, with 13 bases between. The CDR3 contains 12 residues. Germline CDR1 SGDLS, CDR2 YYNGEE. The CDR3 DNA is TGTGCCAGCAGCAGATTCGGGAGGCAACTGTTTTTT. This encodes CASSRFGRQLFF.

This clonotype has a count of ten or more. The V gene is TRBV6-5, the J gene TRBJ2-7; D possibly corresponds to TRBD1 (6 bases). The CDR3 runs to 15 residues. CDR1 and CDR2 from the germline V gene are MNHEY and SVGAGI. The V end lost 0 bases, the J end lost 6 bases, and 15 bases lay between the germline ends. In DNA form, the CDR3 reads TGTGCCAGCAGTTACTCGGGCAGGGGCGCGGGCGAGCAGTACTTC. Amino acid sequence: CASSYSGRGAGEQYF.

Concerning this clonotype: A much larger clone sits a single nucleotide away, making a read error possible. The chain is built from TRBV5-1 and TRBJ2-2; D may be TRBD2 (5 bases). Germline assignment: CDR1 SGHRS and CDR2 YFSETQ. The CDR3 spans 17 residues. CDR3 DNA: TGCGCCAGCAGCTTGAACCCCCTGGCGGTCGAGACCGGGGAGCTGCTTTTT. Its translation: CASSLNPLAVETGELLF.

This clonotype was found many times. CDR3 DNA: TGTGCCAGCAGCTTAAGACCCCTAGCGGGCTACAATGAGCAGTTCTTC. As protein: CASSLRPLAGYNEQFF. This chain uses TRBV7-2 with TRBJ2-1; 8 bases fit TRBD2. The V and J ends lost 2 bases and 3 bases, in that order; junction bases with no gene match: 6. Germline V gives CDR1 SGHTA, CDR2 FQGNSA. This CDR3 has 16 residues.

This chain joins TRBV12-1 and TRBJ2-1; the table calls TRBD2, which could not be checked here. TRBV12-1 corresponds to a pseudogene. This CDR3 comprises 17 residues. The CDR3 coding sequence is TGTGCCAGCAGCTGGCGGTCTTTGGACTGCTCCTACAATGAGCAGTTCTTC. Residues: CASSWRSLDCSYNEQFF.

Remarks on this clonotype: Because the CDR3's place on the DNA is in doubt, the DNA is left out and the CDR3 is given as listed by TCRdb. V is TRBV7-9 and J is TRBJ1-6; the table's D call, TRBD1, was not checked against the DNA. The CDR3 has 20 amino acids, counting both end residues. Germline CDR1 and CDR2: SEHNR and FQNEAQ (reference sequence). CDR3 sequence: CASSFYICSAPYRGNSPLHF.

This clonotype was seen at least ten times. In DNA form, the CDR3 reads TGTGCCAGCAGCCCACTAGCGGGGCTCCAAGAGACCCAGTACTTC. Protein sequence: CASSPLAGLQETQYF. J is TRBJ2-5 and V is TRBV7-6, with 10 bases aligning to TRBD2. The germline CDR1 and CDR2 sequences are SGHVS and FNYEAQ. V shed 5 bases and J 1 base; nucleotides not matched to a gene: 4. There are 15 residues in the CDR3.

The chain combines TRBV6-6 with TRBJ2-7, with 9 nucleotides matching TRBD2. The V gene end was trimmed by 5 bases and the J gene end by 4 bases; junction bases not matched to a gene: 21. The CDR3 runs 19 residues. CDR1 and CDR2 (germline): MNHNY, SVGAGI (reference sequence). Written as DNA, the CDR3 is TGTGCCAGCAGTCTCCTGACAAGAAGAGTAGCGGGAGATAGATACGAGCAGTACTTC. This gives the protein CASSLLTRRVAGDRYEQYF.

The chain links TRBV15 to TRBJ2-1, with 13 bases fitting TRBD2. The CDR3 is 16 amino acids. V dropped 3 bases and J dropped 6; count of bases not matched to a gene: 5. Germline CDR1 and CDR2: LNHNV and YYDKDF (reference sequence). This CDR3 reads CATSRGLAGRGNEQFF. The CDR3 region has the DNA TGTGCCACCAGCAGGGGACTAGCGGGAAGGGGCAATGAGCAGTTCTTC.